This entry features one T cell receptor beta chain sequence. Antigen: not known. 60 Vbeta and 13 Jbeta primers were used in PCR. Method: immunoSEQ multiplex PCR; TCRdb's copy keeps in-frame clones and lacks some. The data show 140,000 to 150,000 clones, roughly 10% seen once. V dropped 1 base and J dropped 10 bases, with 10 bases sitting between them. In germline, CDR1 is SEHNR, CDR2 FQNEAQ (reference sequence). The CDR3 is 12 residues long. The entry originates in a study of cytomegalovirus exposure and HLA in healthy donors. Study conclusions and caveats: It was reported that TCR beta sequences correctly inferred the HLA-A and HLA-B alleles for most subjects. TRBV6-2, TRBV6-3 and other indistinguishable V segments were excluded. Using a false discovery rate of 0.05, a later analysis showed that approximately 17,000 TCR beta sequences were associated with HLA alleles.

This clonotype originated in a male donor in good health and CMV-seronegative. The specimen was PBMCs. The chain recombines TRBV7-9 with TRBJ1-1; D gene uncertain. This CDR3 reads CASSLGYSGAFF. The CDR3 bases are TGTGCCAGCAGCTTAGGGTATAGCGGAGCTTTCTTT.